This entry describes one T cell receptor (beta chain). It may be a read error: a sequence one base away is much more abundant. TCRbeta libraries were built with three rounds of nested PCR, modified from ARM-PCR. Each CDR3 protein gets one entry after TCRdb re-called the multiplex PCR reads with MiXCR. The sample contains some 100,000 distinct CDR3 sequences, 80% of which appear only once. No cell sorting was done before RNA was extracted from the tissue. More than 3 cm separated this lung sample from the edge of the tumor. This sample is drawn from a study of tumor and adjacent non-tumor tissue in lung cancer. Sample: distant non-tumor lung tissue. The TCR was taken from a man aged 60 to 69 with small cell lung cancer.

The CDR3, as DNA: TGTGCCAGCAGCGGTTCCGGGATGAGCGATGAGCAGTTCTTC. As protein: CASSGSGMSDEQFF. The chain joins TRBV5-4 to TRBJ2-1, with a weak D call TRBD2 (5 bases). Trimming pared 4 bases from V and 8 bases from J, leaving 16 bases between. The CDR3 sequence is 14 residues long. Germline V gene sequence: CDR1 SGHNT, CDR2 YYREEE (reference sequence).